Presented here are 15 T cell receptor beta chains from one specimen sequenced in a study of CD8+CD57+ T cells in acquired aplastic anemia. The template used for profiling TCR beta VDJ and CDR3 was genomic DNA. MiXCR, applied by TCRdb to the reads, yields one record per CDR3 protein. The table has 150,000 to 200,000 distinct CDR3 sequences, around 66% seen once. Source material: sorted CD4+, CD8+, or CD8+CD57+ T cells (not recorded which) from PBMCs. The receptors were sampled from a human donor with severe aplastic anemia or a healthy control (not recorded which).

This clonotype was seen many times. V usage is TRBV7-2 and J usage is TRBJ1-5; D call uncertain. The CDR3 runs to 16 residues. Germline lookup yields CDR1 SGHTA and CDR2 FQGNSA. With 4 bases removed from V and 4 bases from J, the gap between germline ends came to 17 bases. The CDR3 DNA follows: TGTGCCAGCAGCTCATTCGGGTTTCAAGTAAATCAGCCCCAGCATTTT. It is translated as CASSSFGFQVNQPQHF.

The chain uses TRBV7-9 and TRBJ1-5; possible D gene TRBD1, 5 bases. Looked up from germline, CDR1 is SEHNR and CDR2 is FQNEAQ (reference sequence). V was cut by 1 base and J by 3 bases, with 10 bases left in between. CDR3 length: 15 residues. DNA for the CDR3: TGTGCCAGCAGCTTAGGAGGGGTATCCAATCAGCCCCAGCATTTT. It translates to CASSLGGVSNQPQHF.

The chain carries TRBV12-3 or TRBV12-4 and TRBJ1-2; D is unresolved. V dropped 6 bases and J dropped 8 bases, with 13 bases sitting between them. CDR3 length: 12 residues. DNA for the CDR3: TGTGCCAGCAGCATAACCGACATAGGCTACACCTTC. Encoded protein: CASSITDIGYTF.

On this clonotype: It may be a read error: a sequence one base away is much more abundant. The chain has TRBV7-2 and TRBJ2-7; TRBD1 aligns across 7 bases. The CDR3 loop spans 13 amino acids. Germline lookup yields CDR1 SGHTA and CDR2 FQGNSA. The trim removed 8 bases at V and 2 bases at J, leaving 6 bases unmatched. CDR3 sequence (DNA): TGTGCCAGCGGAGACAGGGACACCTACGAGCAGTACTTC. Translated, it gives CASGDRDTYEQYF.

This clonotype was observed at least ten times. The CDR3, as DNA: TGCAGTGCTAGTCTGGCTAGCTCCTACGAGCAGTACTTC. This gives the protein CSASLASSYEQYF. The V and J genes are TRBV20-1 and TRBJ2-7; D is uncertain. This CDR3 spans 13 amino acids. Germline CDR1 is DFQATT and CDR2 is SNEGSKA (reference sequence). Trimming stripped 3 bases from V and 0 bases from J, with 9 bases between.

The chain links TRBV14 to TRBJ2-7, with 10 bases aligning to TRBD2. Trimming removed 4 bases from V and 6 bases from J; junction bases left unmatched: 9. This CDR3 comprises 15 residues. Per the germline V gene, CDR1 is SGHDN and CDR2 is FVKESK. CDR3 DNA: TGTGCCAGCAGCCCAATAGCGGGGGGTAGTCGCGAGCAGTACTTC. Translated, it gives CASSPIAGGSREQYF. Full variable domain (remainder filled in from reference TRBV14 and TRBJ2-7): EAGVTQFPSHSVIEKGQTVTLRCDPISGHDNLYWYRRVMGKEIKFLLHFVKESKQDESGMPNNRFLAERTGGTYSTLKVQPAELEDSGVYFCASSPIAGGSREQYFGPGTRLTVT.

V usage is TRBV7-9 and J usage is TRBJ2-7; D gene unclear. V dropped 11 bases and J dropped 0 bases, with 11 bases sitting between them. In germline, CDR1 is SEHNR, CDR2 FQNEAQ (reference sequence). This CDR3 is built from 12 residues. This CDR3 reads CAGSRSSYEQYF. As DNA, the CDR3 is TGTGCCGGATCCCGGAGCTCCTACGAGCAGTACTTC.

A single count supports this clonotype. CDR3 in amino acids: CASSVGRDTGELFF. The CDR3 region has the DNA TGTGCCAGCAGCGTGGGGAGGGACACCGGGGAGCTGTTTTTT. The chain has TRBV9 and TRBJ2-2; 7 bases align to TRBD2. The CDR3 covers 14 residues. Looked up from germline, CDR1 is SGDLS and CDR2 is YYNGEE. V trimming: 2 bases; J trimming: 3 bases; junction bases outside the gene matches: 1.

The V gene is TRBV10-3, the J gene TRBJ1-1; a possible D gene is TRBD1 (5 bases). Germline V lookup: CDR1 ENHRY, CDR2 SYGVKD. The CDR3 runs 14 residues. V lost 4 bases to trimming and J lost 1 base, with 10 bases between them. The CDR3, as DNA: TGTGCCATCAGTGCCGCCGACAGGAACACTGAAGCTTTCTTT. Encoded protein: CAISAADRNTEAFF.

V usage is TRBV10-3 and J usage is TRBJ1-2, with 7 positions matching TRBD1. J gave up 5 bases and V 10 bases, and 16 bases lay outside the gene matches. Germline lookup yields CDR1 ENHRY and CDR2 SYGVKD. The CDR3 runs to 15 residues. The CDR3 spells CASSFSSRGTYGYTF. In DNA form, the CDR3 reads TGTGCCAGCAGCTTTTCGAGCAGGGGGACTTATGGCTACACCTTC.

V is TRBV20-1 and J is TRBJ2-7, with D perhaps matching TRBD2 (5 bases). Germline CDR1 reads DFQATT; CDR2 reads SNEGSKA (reference sequence). The CDR3 loop spans 17 amino acids. V gave up 2 bases and J gave up 6 bases, with 26 bases separating them. The CDR3 is CSARSPSGKTYGVEQYF. CDR3 in DNA: TGCAGTGCTAGATCGCCCAGCGGCAAGACGTATGGGGTCGAGCAGTACTTC.

The CDR3 sequence: CASSLQWGQVSSYEQYF. DNA of the CDR3: TGTGCCAGCAGCTTACAATGGGGACAGGTCAGCTCCTACGAGCAGTACTTC. The chain couples TRBV7-8 to TRBJ2-7, with 8 positions matching TRBD1. Losses at the gene ends were 2 bases for V and 0 bases for J; bases not matched to a gene: 9. Germline V gives CDR1 SGHVS, CDR2 FQNEAQ. The CDR3 spans 17 residues.

This clonotype was counted only a few times. The genes are TRBV6-2 or TRBV6-3 and TRBJ2-7; D call uncertain. The CDR3 loop spans 12 amino acids. The germline CDR1 and CDR2 sequences are MNHEY and SVGEGT. With 10 bases removed from V and 1 base from J, the gap between germline ends came to 11 bases. CDR3 region: CATATISYEQYF. The CDR3, as DNA: TGTGCCACCGCGACAATATCCTACGAGCAGTACTTC.

CDR3 DNA sequence: TGTGCCAGCAGCCAAGATTCATTCCAGACTAGCCAATCCTACAATGAGCAGTTCTTC. It translates to CASSQDSFQTSQSYNEQFF. The chain is built from TRBV9 and TRBJ2-1; 7 bases map to TRBD2. Germline lookup yields CDR1 SGDLS and CDR2 YYNGEE. The CDR3 contains 19 residues. The ends lost 4 bases at V and 1 base at J; junction bases unmatched: 17.

The chain couples TRBV10-3 to TRBJ1-2, with no clear D. V was pared by 4 bases and J by 7 bases, with 10 bases between. The CDR3 contains 12 residues. CDR1 and CDR2 from the germline V gene are ENHRY and SYGVKD. The chain's CDR3 is CAISVSGVGYTF. The DNA for the CDR3 is TGTGCCATCAGTGTATCGGGTGTTGGCTACACCTTC.